The TCR beta chain under discussion was sequenced for a study of vaccination effects on CD4 cells after COVID-19. Clones were sequenced by immunoSEQ multiplex PCR, and TCRdb holds only the in-frame ones, with some missing. The repertoire has some 28,000 clones, 65% of them found once; the top ten carry roughly 9.2%. This CDR3 contains 14 residues. Per the germline V gene, CDR1 is SGHRS and CDR2 is YFSETQ. V trimming: 7 bases; J trimming: 1 base; junction bases outside the gene matches: 6. There are a few counts of this clone. What it binds is unknown. Scientists isolated CD4+ T cells after a roughly 9-day culture period ended. Previously uninfected by SARS-CoV-2, the vaccine recipients also showed negative nucleocapsid antibodies. The study, taken as a whole, reports: Clones induced by infection and by vaccine showed marked clonal contraction late after vaccination.

The chain couples TRBV5-1 to TRBJ2-3; 7 bases map to TRBD2. The sequence was collected from a human donor who received a COVID-19 vaccine. The specimen comprised CD4+ T cells from PBMCs cultured without peptide, sampled before COVID-19 vaccination. For the CDR3, the DNA is TGCGCCAGCGGGGGGGTTGTCGGCACAGATACGCAGTATTTT. Protein product: CASGGVVGTDTQYF.